This entry lists 29 T cell receptor beta chains sequenced from one sample in a study of CD8+ T cells in alopecia areata (dated by TCRdb to the late 2010s). The time point label here, explained by the study, means: baseline before oral tofacitinib. The library was made by the immunoSEQ multiplex PCR assay. RNA was extracted from all samples and reverse transcribed into cDNA as template for TCR sequencing. TCRdb limited this immuneACCESS table to in-frame rearrangements with V and J called. A share of clones is missing; checked studies link under half to unresolved V genes, and the rest is unexplained. The sample records roughly 200,000 clones, roughly 59% of which are singletons. The ten largest clones capture over 1.5% of the sample. This sample comprised CD4+ T cells sorted from blood, obtained at week 0. The receptor set was obtained from a human donor with alopecia areata.

Details on this clone: Other DNA variants within this sample encode the same CDR3. The chain uses TRBV29-1 and TRBJ2-2; D gene unclear. CDR3 length: 13 amino acids. In germline, CDR1 is SQVTM, CDR2 ANQGSEA. Trimming took 3 bases from V and 0 from J, leaving 5 bases between them. In DNA form, the CDR3 reads TGCAGCGTTGATTCCGCGAACACCGGGGAGCTGTTTTTT. Its translation: CSVDSANTGELFF.

The V and J genes are TRBV11-2 and TRBJ1-6, with D tentatively TRBD1 (6 bases). Looked up from germline, CDR1 is SGHAT and CDR2 is FQNNGV. The CDR3 totals 17 residues. Trimming removed 0 bases from V and 4 bases from J, with 13 bases in between. This CDR3 is CASSLDRRQVYNSPLHF. DNA for the CDR3: TGTGCCAGCAGCTTAGACCGCCGACAGGTTTATAATTCACCCCTCCACTTT. Using reference TRBV11-2 and TRBJ1-6 for the parts outside the CDR3, the full variable domain is EAGVAQSPRYKIIEKRQSVAFWCNPISGHATLYWYQQILGQGPKLLIQFQNNGVVDDSQLPKDRFSAERLKGVDSTLKIQPAKLEDSAVYLCASSLDRRQVYNSPLHFGNGTRLTVT.

There are a few counts of this clone. The rearrangement uses TRBV7-2 and TRBJ1-1; tentative D call: TRBD1 (6 bases). The germline V gene has CDR1 SGHTA and CDR2 FQGNSA. V was pared by 7 bases and J by 1 base, with 13 bases between. This CDR3 region has 14 residues. CDR3 loop: CASTLGGANTEAFF. The CDR3 region has the DNA TGTGCCAGCACCCTTGGGGGGGCGAACACTGAAGCTTTCTTT.

The V and J genes are TRBV30 and TRBJ1-1; D uncertain. Trimming took 3 bases from V and 2 from J, leaving 7 bases between them. From germline, CDR1 is GTSNPN and CDR2 SVGIG (reference sequence). This CDR3 has 12 amino acids. The DNA for the CDR3 is TGTGCCTGGAGGGAGTCTAACACTGAAGCTTTCTTT. Amino acids: CAWRESNTEAFF.

This clone was observed a handful of times. The chain carries TRBV11-2 and TRBJ2-3; TRBD1 might be the D (5 bases). The CDR3 sequence is 15 residues long. From germline, CDR1 is SGHAT and CDR2 FQNNGV. V lost 0 bases and J lost 2, with 9 bases in between. The CDR3, as DNA: TGTGCCAGCAGCTTAGAATCAGGGCCCACAGATACGCAGTATTTT. Its translation is CASSLESGPTDTQYF. Full variable domain (missing parts from reference TRBV11-2 and TRBJ2-3): EAGVAQSPRYKIIEKRQSVAFWCNPISGHATLYWYQQILGQGPKLLIQFQNNGVVDDSQLPKDRFSAERLKGVDSTLKIQPAKLEDSAVYLCASSLESGPTDTQYFGPGTRLTVL.

This clone was detected once. CDR3 in DNA: TGCAGCGTCCCGGGACAGGGGAATCCCGGGGAGCTGTTTTTT. Its protein is CSVPGQGNPGELFF. This rearrangement joins TRBV29-1 to TRBJ2-2; TRBD1 matches at 10 bases. V gave up 6 bases and J gave up 6 bases; unmatched junction bases: 7. The CDR3 extends over 14 amino acids. Germline V gene sequence: CDR1 SQVTM, CDR2 ANQGSEA.

The chain recombines TRBV30 with TRBJ2-1; the match to TRBD1 covers 7 bases. The CDR3 has 13 amino acids. The ends lost 7 bases at V and 4 bases at J; junction bases unmatched: 7. Germline CDR1 and CDR2: GTSNPN and SVGIG (reference sequence). CDR3 region: CASWGQQYNEQFF. CDR3 bases: TGTGCCTCCTGGGGACAGCAATACAATGAGCAGTTCTTC.

In its sample, this clone was seen once. The CDR3 DNA follows: TGTGCCAGCTCGCAATGGACAGGGACAGATACGCAGTATTTT. Amino acids: CASSQWTGTDTQYF. V gene TRBV25-1 combines with J gene TRBJ2-3, with TRBD1 identical over 8 bases. The CDR3 contains 14 residues. Germline V gene lookup returns CDR1 MGHDK and CDR2 SYGVNS. Unmatched junction bases numbered 7, after V lost 8 bases and J lost 3 bases.

The V and J genes are TRBV5-1 and TRBJ2-7; no firm D call. The CDR3 is 11 residues long. V dropped 3 bases and J dropped 6 bases, with 7 bases sitting between them. Germline V CDR1 and CDR2: SGHRS, YFSETQ. The CDR3 loop is CASSSVAEQYF. CDR3 sequence (DNA): TGCGCCAGCAGCTCAGTAGCCGAGCAGTACTTC.

This clone was seen a handful of times. V and J are TRBV5-1 and TRBJ2-6, with 7 bases identical to TRBD2. The trim removed 4 bases at V and 4 bases at J, leaving 8 bases unmatched. This CDR3 comprises 16 residues. Germline V CDR1 and CDR2: SGHRS, YFSETQ. The CDR3 bases are TGCGCCAGCAGCCATCGAAGCGGGGAGGGGGCCAACGTCCTGACTTTC. It yields the protein CASSHRSGEGANVLTF.

Concerning this clone itself: A junction end diverges from the germline sequence, so it may reflect a read error. The chain carries TRBV7-6 and TRBJ2-7; D unclear. From germline, CDR1 is SGHVS and CDR2 FNYEAQ. The CDR3 consists of 10 residues. The CDR3 sequence: CASRTRPLGF. The DNA for the CDR3 is TGTGCCAGCAGGACTCGGCCCCTAGGCTTC.

This clone was recorded a few times. The chain combines TRBV11-1 with TRBJ2-7, with 8 positions matching TRBD1. The J segment lost 2 bases and the V segment lost 0 bases, leaving 3 bases of the junction unmatched. The germline V gene has CDR1 SGHAT and CDR2 FQDESV (reference sequence). The CDR3 covers 15 residues. The CDR3: CASSLAGTGTYEQYF. The CDR3 DNA follows: TGTGCCAGCAGCTTAGCCGGGACAGGAACCTACGAGCAGTACTTC.

The V and J genes are TRBV30 and TRBJ1-2, with TRBD1 as a possible D gene (5 bases). Germline V gives CDR1 GTSNPN, CDR2 SVGIG (reference sequence). Deletions cut 6 bases from V and 0 bases from J, with 11 bases between. This CDR3 has 13 residues. CDR3 sequence reads: CACPQGANYGYTF. The CDR3 DNA follows: TGTGCCTGTCCTCAGGGAGCTAACTATGGCTACACCTTC. The full variable domain, completed using reference TRBV30 and TRBJ1-2, is SQTIHQWPATLVQPVGSPLSLECTVEGTSNPNLYWYRQAAGRGLQLLFYSVGIGQISSEVPQNLSASRPQDRQFILSSKKLLLSDSGFYLCACPQGANYGYTFGSGTRLTVV.

This clone was detected ten times or more. Other nucleotide sequences in the sample specify the same CDR3. The chain carries TRBV5-1 and TRBJ2-2, with a weak D call TRBD1 (5 bases). Germline CDR1 SGHRS, CDR2 YFSETQ. This CDR3 is built from 13 residues. V was trimmed by 4 bases and J by 4 bases, leaving 8 bases between them. The CDR3 DNA reads as TGCGCCAGCAGCCTAGACAGCACCGGGGAGCTGTTTTTT. This translates into CASSLDSTGELFF.

The chain employs TRBV7-8 and TRBJ1-5, with unresolved D. Deletions cut 3 bases from V and 7 bases from J, with 25 bases between. This CDR3 is built from 18 residues. Germline V gene sequence: CDR1 SGHVS, CDR2 FQNEAQ. The CDR3 coding sequence is TGTGCCAGCAGCTTGGATAACGTGCGGGTCAGCGGGAGACAGCCCCAGCATTTT. Translated: CASSLDNVRVSGRQPQHF.

By frequency in the sample, this clone is medium-sized (0.01 to 0.1%). The V call is TRBV5-1, the J call TRBJ2-1; D is unresolved. The CDR3 consists of 13 residues. Trimming shortened V by 3 bases and J by 7 bases, and 11 bases separated the two germline ends. Germline CDR1 is SGHRS and CDR2 is YFSETQ. In DNA form, the CDR3 reads TGCGCCAGCAGCTATTCAAATCTTAATGAGCAGTTCTTC. Its translation: CASSYSNLNEQFF.

The chain carries TRBV9 and TRBJ2-5; TRBD2 matches 7 bases. With 4 bases clipped from V and 2 bases from J, the junction kept 11 bases outside the gene matches. The CDR3 loop spans 16 amino acids. The germline V gene has CDR1 SGDLS and CDR2 YYNGEE. DNA of the CDR3: TGTGCCAGCAGCCCGCGGACTAGTTTCAAACAAGAGACCCAGTACTTC. This gives the protein CASSPRTSFKQETQYF.

Details on this clone: A read error may produce the germline difference seen at one junction end. The chain links TRBV4-1 to TRBJ2-1; no clear D gene. Germline V CDR1 and CDR2: MGHRA, YSYEKL. This CDR3 comprises 12 residues. Written as DNA, the CDR3 is TGCGCCAGCAGCGAAGATCCTACTGAGCAGTTCTTC. Amino acid sequence: CASSEDPTEQFF.

The V and J genes are TRBV29-1 and TRBJ2-2; no definite D call. The CDR3 runs 11 residues. V was trimmed by 6 bases and J by 7 bases, leaving 9 bases between them. Per the germline V gene, CDR1 is SQVTM and CDR2 is ANQGSEA. The CDR3 spells CSVLNGGELFF. CDR3 nucleotide sequence: TGCAGCGTCCTGAACGGCGGGGAGCTGTTTTTT.

Points on this clone: The sample holds other DNA sequences that translate to the same CDR3. The V call is TRBV5-6, the J call TRBJ1-5; the D gene is possibly TRBD1 (5 bases). The CDR3 length is 14 residues. V dropped 0 bases and J dropped 4 bases, with 8 bases sitting between them. From germline, CDR1 is SGHDT and CDR2 YYEEEE. CDR3 bases: TGTGCCAGCAGCTTGGGGGGCCCAAATCAGCCCCAGCATTTT. This gives the protein CASSLGGPNQPQHF.

V usage is TRBV30 and J usage is TRBJ1-1; D gene ambiguous. Germline V gene data show CDR1 as GTSNPN and CDR2 as SVGIG (reference sequence). Trimming cost V 5 bases and J 2 bases, with 9 bases left between them. The CDR3 has 12 residues. The DNA of the CDR3 is TGTGCCTGGGCCGTCCGAAACACTGAAGCTTTCTTT. Protein: CAWAVRNTEAFF. Using reference TRBV30 and TRBJ1-1 for the parts outside the CDR3, the full variable domain is SQTIHQWPATLVQPVGSPLSLECTVEGTSNPNLYWYRQAAGRGLQLLFYSVGIGQISSEVPQNLSASRPQDRQFILSSKKLLLSDSGFYLCAWAVRNTEAFFGQGTRLTVV.

This clone occurred a few times. The V call is TRBV7-2, the J call TRBJ2-7; 7 bases fit TRBD1. Unmatched junction bases numbered 2, after V lost 0 bases and J lost 6 bases. CDR3 length equals 13 residues. Germline values: CDR1 SGHTA, CDR2 FQGNSA. CDR3 nucleotide sequence: TGTGCCAGCAGCTTAGCGACAGGGACCGAGCAGTACTTC. This gives the protein CASSLATGTEQYF.

The CDR3 nucleotides read TGTGCCAGCAGCGCAGGGGGCTTCGGTTATGGCTACACCTTC. Encoded protein: CASSAGGFGYGYTF. The chain combines TRBV6-5 with TRBJ1-2; 8 bases are a match to TRBD1. The V segment lost 6 bases and the J segment 5 bases; nucleotides outside the gene matches: 8. There are 14 residues in the CDR3. Germline loops: CDR1 MNHEY, CDR2 SVGAGI.

This clone was counted between two and nine times. The V gene is TRBV5-4, the J gene TRBJ2-3; TRBD2 matches at 13 bases. CDR1 is SGHNT, CDR2 YYREEE, per germline (reference sequence). V lost 4 bases to trimming and J lost 2 bases; unmatched junction nucleotides: 4. CDR3 length: 16 amino acids. Here the CDR3 DNA reads TGTGCCAGCAGCACGGGACTAGCGGGACTCACAGATACGCAGTATTTT. Its translation: CASSTGLAGLTDTQYF.

V and J are TRBV5-1 and TRBJ2-1; a possible D gene is TRBD2 (5 bases). The CDR3 runs 11 residues. Trimming removed 4 bases at V and 9 bases at J, with 8 bases between. Germline V gene data show CDR1 as SGHRS and CDR2 as YFSETQ. CDR3 DNA: TGCGCCAGCAGCCTAGGGAGTGAGCAGTTCTTC. Its translation: CASSLGSEQFF.

V is TRBV7-8 and J is TRBJ2-7; TRBD2 matches at 8 bases. CDR3 size: 14 residues. Germline loops: CDR1 SGHVS, CDR2 FQNEAQ. Unmatched junction bases numbered 1, after V lost 1 base and J lost 2 bases. CDR3 loop: CASSLVRGAYEQYF. The CDR3 bases are TGTGCCAGCAGCTTAGTGCGGGGGGCCTACGAGCAGTACTTC.

The genes are TRBV4-3 and TRBJ2-7; D is perhaps TRBD2 (6 bases). CDR3 length equals 13 residues. The germline V gene has CDR1 LGHNA and CDR2 YSLEER. Deletions cut 1 base from V and 5 bases from J, with 9 bases between. In nucleotides, the CDR3 is TGCGCCAGCAGCCAAGGGGGGGTCAACGAGCAGTACTTC. Translating it yields CASSQGGVNEQYF.

As for this clone: Other DNA variants within this sample encode the same CDR3. The chain links TRBV30 to TRBJ2-5, with D tentatively TRBD1 (6 bases). This CDR3 spans 12 amino acids. Looked up from germline, CDR1 is GTSNPN and CDR2 is SVGIG (reference sequence). V was pared by 0 bases and J by 6 bases, with 8 bases between. CDR3 DNA: TGTGCCTGGAGTGTACAGGGAAAGACCCAGTACTTC. It translates to CAWSVQGKTQYF. The variable domain in full, with the rest retrieved from reference TRBV30 and TRBJ2-5, is SQTIHQWPATLVQPVGSPLSLECTVEGTSNPNLYWYRQAAGRGLQLLFYSVGIGQISSEVPQNLSASRPQDRQFILSSKKLLLSDSGFYLCAWSVQGKTQYFGPGTRLLVL.

This clone was recorded only once. This rearrangement joins TRBV11-2 to TRBJ1-1, with TRBD1 as a possible D gene (5 bases). The CDR3 length is 14 residues. Germline CDR1 and CDR2: SGHAT and FQNNGV. With 5 bases removed from V and 2 bases from J, the gap between germline ends came to 12 bases. The CDR3, as DNA: TGTGCCAGCAGCATGGGACGGAGTAACACTGAAGCTTTCTTT. Amino acids: CASSMGRSNTEAFF.